Below are 6 T cell receptor beta chains sequenced from a single sample in a study of naive and memory T cell subsets. Ligated cDNA underwent four rounds of PCR with nested alpha and beta constant region primers and SP2. TCRdb used MiXCR to reprocess the 5' RACE reads, holding one entry per CDR3 protein. The sample includes 50,000 to 60,000 distinct CDR3 sequences, roughly 7.5% seen only once; the top ten take approximately 10%. An oligonucleotide containing a UMI was ligated to the 3' end of TCR cDNA. These receptors originate from a female donor in good health.

The CDR3 DNA sequence: TGTGCCAGCAGCGTAATGGGACAGCCCCGCGCTTTCTTT. Translation: CASSVMGQPRAFF. This rearrangement joins TRBV7-2 to TRBJ1-1; 7 bases fit TRBD1. The germline V gene encodes CDR1 SGHTA and CDR2 FQGNSA. The CDR3 is made up of 13 amino acids. The ends lost 5 bases at V and 11 bases at J; junction bases unmatched: 11.

Only a few counts were recorded for this clonotype. The chain is built from TRBV11-2 and TRBJ2-3; D uncertain. Germline CDR1 and CDR2: SGHAT and FQNNGV. The CDR3 is 14 residues long. V lost 1 base and J 1 base, leaving 6 bases between the germline ends. For the CDR3, the DNA is TGTGCCAGCAGCTTAGTTACCGGCACAGATACGCAGTATTTT. Protein: CASSLVTGTDTQYF.

This clonotype has a handful of counts. The chain joins TRBV30 to TRBJ1-5; D is perhaps TRBD1 (5 bases). The CDR3 runs 14 residues. Germline V lookup: CDR1 GTSNPN, CDR2 SVGIG (reference sequence). The ends were cut back, 0 bases at V and 5 bases at J, with 11 bases in the middle. For the CDR3, the DNA is TGTGCCTGGAGTGTACTGACAGCGGATCAGCCCCAGCATTTT. Translating it yields CAWSVLTADQPQHF. Variable domain in full (rest from reference TRBV30 and TRBJ1-5): SQTIHQWPATLVQPVGSPLSLECTVEGTSNPNLYWYRQAAGRGLQLLFYSVGIGQISSEVPQNLSASRPQDRQFILSSKKLLLSDSGFYLCAWSVLTADQPQHFGDGTRLSIL.

The gene calls are TRBV12-3 or TRBV12-4 and TRBJ2-7, with D uncertain. Trimming took off 3 bases at V and 3 bases at J, with 9 bases between the two ends. The length of the CDR3 is 13 residues. The chain's CDR3 is CASSFGPNYEQYF. The CDR3 bases are TGTGCCAGCAGTTTCGGTCCGAACTACGAGCAGTACTTC.

This clonotype turned up a few times. This rearrangement joins TRBV4-2 to TRBJ2-7; D might be TRBD2 (6 bases). This CDR3 spans 14 amino acids. The germline gives CDR1 LGHNA, CDR2 YNFKEQ. Trimming left V 0 bases short and J 3 bases short, with 9 bases between. The CDR3: CASSQEWRGYEQYF. DNA of the CDR3: TGTGCCAGCAGCCAAGAGTGGCGGGGCTACGAGCAGTACTTC.

In this sample, this clonotype turned up many times. The chain combines TRBV7-9 with TRBJ2-5; D possibly corresponds to TRBD2 (6 bases). Germline values: CDR1 SEHNR, CDR2 FQNEAQ (reference sequence). The CDR3 contains 14 residues. V lost 5 bases and J 5 bases, leaving 15 bases between the germline ends. The CDR3 protein is CASSPRTAGETQYF. CDR3 sequence (DNA): TGTGCCAGCAGCCCACGGACGGCGGGGGAGACCCAGTACTTC.